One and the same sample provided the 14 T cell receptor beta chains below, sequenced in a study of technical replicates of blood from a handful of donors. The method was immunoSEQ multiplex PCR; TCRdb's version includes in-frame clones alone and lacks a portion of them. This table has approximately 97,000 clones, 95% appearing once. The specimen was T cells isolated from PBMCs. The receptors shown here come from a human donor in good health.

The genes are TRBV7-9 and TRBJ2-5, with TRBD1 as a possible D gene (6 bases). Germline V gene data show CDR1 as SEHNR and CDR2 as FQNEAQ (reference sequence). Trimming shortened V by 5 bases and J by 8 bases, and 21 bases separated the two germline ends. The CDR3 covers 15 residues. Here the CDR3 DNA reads TGTGCCAGCAGCCTATCTATCGGGACAATTCGAACCCAGTACTTC. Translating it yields CASSLSIGTIRTQYF.

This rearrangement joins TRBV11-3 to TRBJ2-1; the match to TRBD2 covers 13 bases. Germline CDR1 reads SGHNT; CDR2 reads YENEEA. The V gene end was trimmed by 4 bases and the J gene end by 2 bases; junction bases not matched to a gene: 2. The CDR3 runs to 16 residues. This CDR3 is CASSSGTSGTYNEQFF. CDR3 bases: TGTGCCAGCAGCTCGGGGACTAGCGGGACCTACAATGAGCAGTTCTTC.

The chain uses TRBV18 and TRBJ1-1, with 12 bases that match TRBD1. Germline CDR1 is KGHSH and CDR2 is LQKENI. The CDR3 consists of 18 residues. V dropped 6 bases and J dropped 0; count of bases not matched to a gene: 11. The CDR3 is CASSPTGQGAGVNTEAFF. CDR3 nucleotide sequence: TGTGCCAGCTCCCCGACGGGACAGGGGGCCGGTGTGAACACTGAAGCTTTCTTT.

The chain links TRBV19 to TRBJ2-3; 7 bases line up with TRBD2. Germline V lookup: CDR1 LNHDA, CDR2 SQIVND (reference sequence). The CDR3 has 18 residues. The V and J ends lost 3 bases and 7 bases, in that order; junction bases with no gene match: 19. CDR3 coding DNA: TGTGCCAGTAGTATCTTCTCTTTTTCGGCGGGAGACGTGCATACGCAGTATTTT. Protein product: CASSIFSFSAGDVHTQYF.

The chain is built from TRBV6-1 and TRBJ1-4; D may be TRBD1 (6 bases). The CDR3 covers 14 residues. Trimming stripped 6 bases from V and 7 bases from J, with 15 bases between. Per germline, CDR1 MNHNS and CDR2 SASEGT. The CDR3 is CASRATGKGEKLFF. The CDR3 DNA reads TGTGCCAGCAGGGCTACAGGGAAGGGTGAAAAACTGTTTTTT.

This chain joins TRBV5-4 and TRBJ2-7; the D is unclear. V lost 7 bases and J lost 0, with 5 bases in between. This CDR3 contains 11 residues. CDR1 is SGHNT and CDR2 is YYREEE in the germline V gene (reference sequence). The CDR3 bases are TGTGCCAGCGGCAACTCCTACGAGCAGTACTTC. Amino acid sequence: CASGNSYEQYF.

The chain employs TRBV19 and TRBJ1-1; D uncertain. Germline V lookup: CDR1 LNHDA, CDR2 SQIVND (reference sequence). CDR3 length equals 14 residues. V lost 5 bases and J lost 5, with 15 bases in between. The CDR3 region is CASSLGIRMTEAFF. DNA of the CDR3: TGTGCCAGTAGTCTCGGGATCCGGATGACTGAAGCTTTCTTT.

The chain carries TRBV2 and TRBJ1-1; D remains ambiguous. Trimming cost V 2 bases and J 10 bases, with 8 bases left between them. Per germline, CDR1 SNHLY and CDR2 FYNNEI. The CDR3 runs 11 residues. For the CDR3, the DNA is TGTGCCAGCAGTGAAATTCGGAGAGCTTTCTTT. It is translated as CASSEIRRAFF.

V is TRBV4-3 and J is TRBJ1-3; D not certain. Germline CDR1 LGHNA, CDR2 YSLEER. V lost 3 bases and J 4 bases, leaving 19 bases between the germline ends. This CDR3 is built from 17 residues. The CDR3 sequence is CASSQLTGLLEGNTIYF. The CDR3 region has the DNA TGCGCCAGCAGCCAGCTAACCGGACTCCTGGAGGGAAACACCATATATTTT.

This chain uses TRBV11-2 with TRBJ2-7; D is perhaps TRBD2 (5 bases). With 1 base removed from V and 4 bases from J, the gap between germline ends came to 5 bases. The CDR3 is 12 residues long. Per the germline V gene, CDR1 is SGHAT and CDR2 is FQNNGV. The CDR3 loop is CASSLGLYEQYF. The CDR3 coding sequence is TGTGCCAGCAGCTTAGGACTATACGAGCAGTACTTC. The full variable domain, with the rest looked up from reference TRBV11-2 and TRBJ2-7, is EAGVAQSPRYKIIEKRQSVAFWCNPISGHATLYWYQQILGQGPKLLIQFQNNGVVDDSQLPKDRFSAERLKGVDSTLKIQPAKLEDSAVYLCASSLGLYEQYFGPGTRLTVT.

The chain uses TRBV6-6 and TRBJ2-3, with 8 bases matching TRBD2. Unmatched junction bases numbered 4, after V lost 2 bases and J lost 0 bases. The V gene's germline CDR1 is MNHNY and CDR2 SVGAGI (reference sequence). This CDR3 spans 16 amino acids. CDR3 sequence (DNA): TGTGCCAGCAGTTACCCAACTAGCGGAAGCACAGATACGCAGTATTTT. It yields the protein CASSYPTSGSTDTQYF.

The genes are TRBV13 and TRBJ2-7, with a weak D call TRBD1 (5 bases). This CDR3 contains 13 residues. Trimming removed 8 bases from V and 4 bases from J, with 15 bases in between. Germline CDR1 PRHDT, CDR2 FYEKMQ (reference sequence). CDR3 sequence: CASSTDSEYEQYF. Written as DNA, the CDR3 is TGTGCCAGCTCCACTGACAGTGAGTACGAGCAGTACTTC.

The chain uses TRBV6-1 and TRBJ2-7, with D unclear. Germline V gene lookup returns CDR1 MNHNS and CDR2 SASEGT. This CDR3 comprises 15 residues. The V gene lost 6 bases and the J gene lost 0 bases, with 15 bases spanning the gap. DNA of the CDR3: TGTGCCAGCAGCGACACGTTCGGATCCTCCTACGAGCAGTACTTC. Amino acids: CASSDTFGSSYEQYF.

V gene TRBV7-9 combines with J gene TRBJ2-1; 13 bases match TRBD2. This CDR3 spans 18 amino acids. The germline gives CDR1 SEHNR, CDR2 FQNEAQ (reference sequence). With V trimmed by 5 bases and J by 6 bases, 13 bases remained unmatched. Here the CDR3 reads CASSGGTSGIWYGNEQFF. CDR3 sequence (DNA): TGTGCCAGCAGCGGTGGGACTAGCGGGATTTGGTATGGCAATGAGCAGTTCTTC.